This record concerns one T cell receptor beta chain sequence. Authors' methods: By means of reference gene primer amplification, nucleated cell counts were estimated. Assay used: immunoSEQ multiplex PCR; TCRdb lists only in-frame clones, some missing. The V and J calls and clone size are taken from that table; D and trimming were inferred from the DNA. The sample has around 110,000 clones, around four fifths seen once. Trimming shortened V by 7 bases and J by 8 bases, and 11 bases separated the two germline ends. The CDR3 totals 11 residues. Per the germline V gene, CDR1 is LNHNV and CDR2 is YYDKDF (reference sequence). The entry originates in a study of blood T cell repertoires in COVID-19. Study background: Whether acute or convalescent, the COVID-19 samples came from the United States, Italy and Spain. T cells, B-cell-depleted T cells, or PBMCs provided the cDNA or gDNA that served as material.

The sequenced material came from peripheral blood. This clonotype was obtained from a man in his 60s with active or convalescent COVID-19. The rearrangement links TRBV15 to TRBJ1-1; D ambiguous. The CDR3 nucleotides are TGTGCCACCAACAGCGGGTACGAAGCTTTCTTT. Amino acids: CATNSGYEAFF.